Presented here are 14 T cell receptor beta chains from one specimen sequenced in a study of OX40 agonist ivuxolimab in advanced cancers. Profiled with immunoSEQ multiplex PCR; TCRdb holds only in-frame clones, not every one. This table has 50,000 to 65,000 clones, roughly 85% appearing once. The specimen comprised CD4+ or CD8+ T cells sorted from blood, sampled in a trial of the OX40 agonist ivuxolimab. These TCRs come from an adult with an advanced solid tumor such as melanoma, head and neck, liver or kidney cancer.

This chain uses TRBV2 with TRBJ2-7; tentative D call: TRBD2 (5 bases). Per germline, CDR1 SNHLY and CDR2 FYNNEI. The CDR3 loop spans 15 amino acids. Trimming cost V 0 bases and J 6 bases, with 15 bases left between them. Here the CDR3 DNA reads TGTGCCAGCAGTGAAGCTCGGCTAGCCTTTGGCGAGCAGTACTTC. It is translated as CASSEARLAFGEQYF.

V usage is TRBV6-1 and J usage is TRBJ2-4, with D unresolved. The CDR3 sequence is 16 residues long. Germline CDR1 reads MNHNS; CDR2 reads SASEGT. V was trimmed by 4 bases and J by 0 bases, leaving 13 bases between them. The CDR3 coding sequence is TGTGCCAGCAGTGGCTCGGAACTCCTAGCCAAAAACATTCAGTACTTC. Translation: CASSGSELLAKNIQYF.

V and J are TRBV19 and TRBJ1-5; tentative D call: TRBD1 (5 bases). Trimming cost V 3 bases and J 5 bases, with 11 bases left between them. The CDR3 consists of 14 residues. Germline CDR1 is LNHDA and CDR2 is SQIVND (reference sequence). CDR3 nucleotides: TGTGCCAGTAGTATTGGGGCAGATTATCAGCCCCAGCATTTT. It translates to CASSIGADYQPQHF.

The chain is built from TRBV10-3 and TRBJ2-1; 8 bases line up with TRBD1. This CDR3 region has 15 residues. The J segment lost 6 bases and the V segment lost 10 bases, leaving 14 bases of the junction unmatched. Per germline, CDR1 ENHRY and CDR2 SYGVKD. CDR3 in DNA: TGTGCCAGCACTATCGGGACAGGTATAAGCAATGAGCAGTTCTTC. Protein product: CASTIGTGISNEQFF.

The chain uses TRBV6-5 and TRBJ1-1; TRBD1 is a possible D gene (5 bases). This CDR3 comprises 13 residues. Trimming left V 4 bases short and J 6 bases short, with 12 bases between. Per germline, CDR1 MNHEY and CDR2 SVGAGI. The CDR3 is CASSSPVGAEAFF. CDR3 DNA: TGTGCCAGCAGTTCCCCCGTGGGGGCTGAAGCTTTCTTT.

This sequence joins TRBV5-1 and TRBJ2-7; TRBD1 matches at 9 bases. CDR3 size: 14 residues. Looked up from germline, CDR1 is SGHRS and CDR2 is YFSETQ. V trimming: 0 bases; J trimming: 7 bases; junction bases outside the gene matches: 5. Here the CDR3 DNA reads TGCGCCAGCAGCTTGGAACAGGGGGCGCGGGAGCAGTACTTC. Encoded protein: CASSLEQGAREQYF. Full variable domain (outside the CDR3, taken from reference TRBV5-1 and TRBJ2-7): KAGVTQTPRYLIKTRGQQVTLSCSPISGHRSVSWYQQTPGQGLQFLFEYFSETQRNKGNFPGRFSGRQFSNSRSEMNVSTLELGDSALYLCASSLEQGAREQYFGPGTRLTVT.

This chain joins TRBV6-1 and TRBJ2-3, with unresolved D. The CDR3 loop spans 12 amino acids. Germline CDR1 is MNHNS and CDR2 is SASEGT. With 11 bases removed from V and 0 bases from J, the gap between germline ends came to 9 bases. The CDR3 region is CAAKASTDTQYF. The CDR3 DNA sequence: TGTGCCGCCAAGGCGAGCACAGATACGCAGTATTTT.

This chain links TRBV10-3 with TRBJ2-7; 11 positions match TRBD1. This CDR3 is 17 amino acids long. Germline CDR1 and CDR2: ENHRY and SYGVKD. The V segment lost 0 bases and the J segment 7 bases; nucleotides outside the gene matches: 11. The CDR3 DNA is TGTGCCATCAGTGAGTCGATGGGAGGACAGGGGGCGGGGGAGCAGTACTTC. Amino acids: CAISESMGGQGAGEQYF.

This clone was seen once. V gene TRBV2 combines with J gene TRBJ2-5; weak D call: TRBD2 (8 bases). Germline V CDR1 and CDR2: SNHLY, FYNNEI. CDR3 length: 16 residues. V lost 7 bases, J lost 5 bases, and 23 bases lay in between. The CDR3 DNA sequence: TGTGCCAGCACGGGGGGGCACAGGGGCCGAGGGGAGACCCAGTACTTC. Translation: CASTGGHRGRGETQYF. Looking up the rest from reference TRBV2 and TRBJ2-5 gives the full variable domain: EPEVTQTPSHQVTQMGQEVILRCVPISNHLYFYWYRQILGQKVEFLVSFYNNEISEKSEIFDDQFSVERPDGSNFTLKIRSTKLEDSAMYFCASTGGHRGRGETQYFGPGTRLLVL.

A few counts support this clone. The rearrangement uses TRBV30 and TRBJ1-1, with D tentatively TRBD1 (6 bases). Trimming cost V 0 bases and J 6 bases, with 11 bases left between them. CDR1 GTSNPN and CDR2 SVGIG come from the germline V gene (reference sequence). This CDR3 spans 13 amino acids. Written as DNA, the CDR3 is TGTGCCTGGAGTGTAGGGGGATCGGCTGAAGCTTTCTTT. Translating gives CAWSVGGSAEAFF.

V is TRBV30 and J is TRBJ1-1; D remains ambiguous. V was cut by 4 bases and J by 1 base, with 16 bases left in between. Germline V gene data show CDR1 as GTSNPN and CDR2 as SVGIG (reference sequence). CDR3 size: 15 residues. The CDR3 sequence: CAWKGSKDANTEAFF. Here the CDR3 DNA reads TGTGCCTGGAAAGGATCCAAGGACGCGAACACTGAAGCTTTCTTT.

The V and J genes are TRBV7-9 and TRBJ1-2, with 7 bases lining up with TRBD1. Germline loops: CDR1 SEHNR, CDR2 FQNEAQ (reference sequence). Losses at the gene ends were 5 bases for V and 8 bases for J; bases not matched to a gene: 5. CDR3 length equals 12 residues. This CDR3 reads CASSPQGVGYTF. The CDR3 DNA is TGTGCCAGCAGCCCGCAGGGGGTGGGCTACACCTTC. The full variable domain, rest sourced from reference TRBV7-9 and TRBJ1-2, is DTGVSQNPRHKITKRGQNVTFRCDPISEHNRLYWYRQTLGQGPEFLTYFQNEAQLEKSRLLSDRFSAERPKGSFSTLEIQRTEQGDSAMYLCASSPQGVGYTFGSGTRLTVV.

The V and J genes are TRBV30 and TRBJ1-5; D is unclear. Deletions cut 2 bases from V and 1 base from J, with 6 bases between. Germline V gene data show CDR1 as GTSNPN and CDR2 as SVGIG (reference sequence). This CDR3 is built from 13 residues. The DNA for the CDR3 is TGTGCCTGGAGTTTTGAAAGCAATCAGCCCCAGCATTTT. The encoded protein is CAWSFESNQPQHF.

The rearrangement links TRBV5-1 to TRBJ2-1; D unclear. Between the trimmed V and J ends, which lost 7 bases and 5 bases, there was a span of 16 bases. Germline V gene lookup returns CDR1 SGHRS and CDR2 YFSETQ. The CDR3 covers 14 residues. CDR3 loop: CASEPRPSDNEQFF. The CDR3 DNA reads TGCGCCAGCGAGCCCCGACCGAGTGACAATGAGCAGTTCTTC.